This T cell receptor (beta chain) was profiled in a study of blood T cell repertoires in COVID-19. At the level of the study: COVID-19 samples from acute and convalescent phases originated in the United States, Italy and Spain.

Here immunoSEQ multiplex PCR was the method, and the copy in TCRdb shows in-frame clones only, minus some. The table shows some 200,000 clones, with about 90% occurring only once. The CDR3 totals 13 residues. V lost 6 bases, J lost 4 bases, and 5 bases stayed unmatched. Germline CDR1 is SGHTA and CDR2 is FQGNSA. This TCR was recovered from a woman in her 50s with acute or convalescent COVID-19. Sequencing was performed on peripheral blood. The chain combines TRBV7-2 with TRBJ2-7; 8 bases match TRBD1. CDR3 sequence reads: CASSSGGGYEQYF. The CDR3 DNA reads as TGTGCCAGCAGTTCAGGGGGCGGGTACGAGCAGTACTTC. The full variable domain, completed using reference TRBV7-2 and TRBJ2-7, is GAGVSQSPSNKVTEKGKDVELRCDPISGHTALYWYRQSLGQGLEFLIYFQGNSAPDKSGLPSDRFSAERTGGSVSTLTIQRTQQEDSAVYLCASSSGGGYEQYFGPGTRLTVT.